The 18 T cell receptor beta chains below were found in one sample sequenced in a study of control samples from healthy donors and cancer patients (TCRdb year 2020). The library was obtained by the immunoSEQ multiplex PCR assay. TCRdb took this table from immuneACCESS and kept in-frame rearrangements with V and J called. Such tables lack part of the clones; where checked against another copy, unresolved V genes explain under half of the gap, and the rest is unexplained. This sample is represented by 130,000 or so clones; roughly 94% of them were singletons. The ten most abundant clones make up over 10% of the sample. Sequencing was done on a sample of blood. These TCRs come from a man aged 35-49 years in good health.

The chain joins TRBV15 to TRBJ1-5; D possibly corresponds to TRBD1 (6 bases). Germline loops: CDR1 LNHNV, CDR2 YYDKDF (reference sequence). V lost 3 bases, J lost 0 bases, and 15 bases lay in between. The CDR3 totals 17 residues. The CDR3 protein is CATSSNYDRYSNQPQHF. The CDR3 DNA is TGTGCCACCAGCAGCAACTACGACAGGTATAGCAATCAGCCCCAGCATTTT.

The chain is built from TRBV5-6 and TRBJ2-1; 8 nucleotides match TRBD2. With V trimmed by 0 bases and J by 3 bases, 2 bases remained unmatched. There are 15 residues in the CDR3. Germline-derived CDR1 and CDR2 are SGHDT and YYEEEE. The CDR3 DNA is TGTGCCAGCAGCTTGGAAAGCGGGGGCTACAATGAGCAGTTCTTC. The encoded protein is CASSLESGGYNEQFF.

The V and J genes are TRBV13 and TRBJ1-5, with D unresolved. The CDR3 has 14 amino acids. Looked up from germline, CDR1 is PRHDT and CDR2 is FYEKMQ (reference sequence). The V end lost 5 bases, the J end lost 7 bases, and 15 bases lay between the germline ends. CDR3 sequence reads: CASSTGLTGQPQHF. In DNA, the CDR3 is TGTGCCAGCAGCACGGGCCTCACGGGGCAGCCCCAGCATTTT.

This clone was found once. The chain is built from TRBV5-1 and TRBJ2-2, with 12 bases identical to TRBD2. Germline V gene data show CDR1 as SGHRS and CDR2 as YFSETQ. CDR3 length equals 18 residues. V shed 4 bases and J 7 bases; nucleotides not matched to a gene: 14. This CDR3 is CASSHRTSGAKGGGELFF. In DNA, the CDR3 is TGCGCCAGCAGCCACAGGACTAGCGGGGCCAAAGGGGGCGGGGAGCTGTTTTTT.

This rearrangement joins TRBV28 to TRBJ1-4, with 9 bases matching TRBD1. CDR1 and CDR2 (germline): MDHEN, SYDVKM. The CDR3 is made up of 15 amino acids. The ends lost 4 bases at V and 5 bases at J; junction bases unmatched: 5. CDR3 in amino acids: CASSSSGTGNEKLFF. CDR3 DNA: TGTGCCAGCAGTTCATCCGGGACAGGGAATGAAAAACTGTTTTTT.

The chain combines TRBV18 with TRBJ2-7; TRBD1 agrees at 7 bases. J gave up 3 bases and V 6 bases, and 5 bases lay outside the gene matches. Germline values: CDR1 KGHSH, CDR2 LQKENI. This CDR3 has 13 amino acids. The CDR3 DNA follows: TGTGCCAGCTCTCTCGGGACAGACTACGAGCAGTACTTC. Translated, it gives CASSLGTDYEQYF.

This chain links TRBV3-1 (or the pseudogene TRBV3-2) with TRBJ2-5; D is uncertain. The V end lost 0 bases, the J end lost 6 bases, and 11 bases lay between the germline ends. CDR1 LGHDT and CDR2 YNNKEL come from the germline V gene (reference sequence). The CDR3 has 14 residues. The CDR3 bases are TGTGCCAGCAGCCAAGATACCGGGCCCCAGACCCAGTACTTC. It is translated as CASSQDTGPQTQYF.

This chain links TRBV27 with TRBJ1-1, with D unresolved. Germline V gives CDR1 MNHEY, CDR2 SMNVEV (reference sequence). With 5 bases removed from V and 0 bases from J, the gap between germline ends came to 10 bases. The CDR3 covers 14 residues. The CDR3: CASSPDLMNTEAFF. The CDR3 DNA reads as TGTGCCAGCAGTCCGGACCTCATGAACACTGAAGCTTTCTTT.

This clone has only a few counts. CDR3 in DNA: TGTGCCAGCAGTTTTAGGCGGGAGTTGGTCGAGCAGTACTTC. Its protein is CASSFRRELVEQYF. The chain carries TRBV27 and TRBJ2-7; the match to TRBD2 covers 7 bases. The V gene end was trimmed by 3 bases and the J gene end by 6 bases; junction bases not matched to a gene: 8. CDR1 and CDR2 from the germline V gene are MNHEY and SMNVEV (reference sequence). The CDR3 loop spans 14 amino acids.

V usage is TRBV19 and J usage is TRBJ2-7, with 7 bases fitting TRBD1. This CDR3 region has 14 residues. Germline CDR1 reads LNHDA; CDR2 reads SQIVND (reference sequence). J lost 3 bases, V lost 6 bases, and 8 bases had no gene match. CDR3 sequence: CASRDRDVHYEQYF. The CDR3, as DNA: TGTGCCAGTAGAGACAGGGATGTCCACTACGAGCAGTACTTC.

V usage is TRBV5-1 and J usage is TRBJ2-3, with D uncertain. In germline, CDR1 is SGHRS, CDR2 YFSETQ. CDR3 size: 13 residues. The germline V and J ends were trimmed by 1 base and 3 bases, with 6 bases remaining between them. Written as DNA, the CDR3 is TGCGCCAGCAGCTTGTCCGGTACAGATACGCAGTATTTT. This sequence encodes CASSLSGTDTQYF.

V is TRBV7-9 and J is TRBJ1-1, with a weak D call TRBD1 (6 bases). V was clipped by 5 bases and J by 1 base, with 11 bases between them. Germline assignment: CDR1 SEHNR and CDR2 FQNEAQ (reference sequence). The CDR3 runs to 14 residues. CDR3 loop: CASSKTGRNTEAFF. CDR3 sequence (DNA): TGTGCCAGCAGCAAAACAGGGCGGAACACTGAAGCTTTCTTT.

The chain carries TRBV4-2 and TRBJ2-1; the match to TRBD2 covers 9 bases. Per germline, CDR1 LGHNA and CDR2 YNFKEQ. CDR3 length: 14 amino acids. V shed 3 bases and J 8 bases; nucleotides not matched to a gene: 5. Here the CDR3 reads CASSQGGGRDEQFF. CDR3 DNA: TGTGCCAGCAGCCAGGGTGGCGGGAGGGATGAGCAGTTCTTC.

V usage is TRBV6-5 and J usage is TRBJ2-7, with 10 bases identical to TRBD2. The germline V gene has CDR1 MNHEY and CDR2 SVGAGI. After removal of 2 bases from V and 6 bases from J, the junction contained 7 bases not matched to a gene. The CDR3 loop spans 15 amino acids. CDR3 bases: TGTGCCAGCAGTTACCAAGCGGGAGGGCCGGTCGAGCAGTACTTC. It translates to CASSYQAGGPVEQYF.

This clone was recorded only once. In nucleotides, the CDR3 is TGTGCCAGCAGTTTAAATGGGGGAGGGGTGGCTTTCTTT. Translated, it gives CASSLNGGGVAFF. This chain links TRBV12-3 or TRBV12-4 with TRBJ1-1; D is perhaps TRBD1 (5 bases). With 2 bases removed from V and 11 bases from J, the gap between germline ends came to 15 bases. CDR3 length: 13 amino acids.

The CDR3 coding sequence is TGTGCCAGCACCGGGGACCGCTCTGGAAACACCATATATTTT. Encoded protein: CASTGDRSGNTIYF. V usage is TRBV5-6 and J usage is TRBJ1-3, with D tentatively TRBD1 (5 bases). Trimming removed 6 bases at V and 0 bases at J, with 10 bases between. Germline values: CDR1 SGHDT, CDR2 YYEEEE. This CDR3 has 14 residues.

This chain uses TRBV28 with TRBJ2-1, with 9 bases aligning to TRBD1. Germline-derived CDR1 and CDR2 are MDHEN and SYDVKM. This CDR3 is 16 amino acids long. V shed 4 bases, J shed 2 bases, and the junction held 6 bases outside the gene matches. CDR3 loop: CASSYLGTGPYNEQFF. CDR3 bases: TGTGCCAGCAGTTACCTGGGGACAGGGCCCTACAATGAGCAGTTCTTC.

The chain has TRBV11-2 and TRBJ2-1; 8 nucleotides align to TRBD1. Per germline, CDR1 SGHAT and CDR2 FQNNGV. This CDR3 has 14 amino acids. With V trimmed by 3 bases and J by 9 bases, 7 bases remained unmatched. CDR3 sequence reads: CASSFAGQGGEQFF. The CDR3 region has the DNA TGTGCCAGCAGCTTCGCCGGACAGGGTGGTGAGCAGTTCTTC.